Presented here are 8 T cell receptor beta chains from one specimen sequenced in a study of T-cell reconstitution after alpha-beta-depleted transplantation in children. The library targeted TCRbeta and was prepared with unique molecular identifiers. TCRdb processed the PCR reads anew with MiXCR; each CDR3 protein has one entry. The data contain around 960,000 distinct CDR3 sequences, less than 30% of them singletons. The sample was PBMCs, mostly from graft donor cells, taken 360 days after TCRalphabeta/CD19-depleted stem cell transplant. These receptors were collected from a boy in the first two years of life who had a stem cell transplant for SCID, so the T cells may come from the graft donor.

V usage is TRBV23-1 and J usage is TRBJ2-3, with D unresolved. TRBV23-1 is designated an ORF whose function remains uncertain. The CDR3 runs 14 residues. V dropped 10 bases and J dropped 2 bases, with 16 bases sitting between them. Here the CDR3 reads CAKGRAAYTDTQYF. CDR3 nucleotide sequence: TGCGCCAAGGGAAGGGCCGCCTACACAGATACGCAGTATTTT.

The sample holds a few counts of this clonotype. The CDR3: CASSLVWDEQFF. CDR3 in DNA: TGTGCCAGCAGCTTAGTTTGGGATGAGCAGTTCTTC. This rearrangement joins TRBV7-8 to TRBJ2-1; D gene unclear. V gave up 1 base and J gave up 8 bases, with 6 bases separating them. The CDR3 length is 12 residues. Per the germline V gene, CDR1 is SGHVS and CDR2 is FQNEAQ.

There are a few counts of this clonotype. The V and J genes are TRBV7-2 and TRBJ2-2, with 8 bases aligning to TRBD2. V shed 5 bases, J shed 7 bases, and the junction held 12 bases outside the gene matches. Germline V gene data show CDR1 as SGHTA and CDR2 as FQGNSA. There are 16 residues in the CDR3. The CDR3 region has the DNA TGTGCCAGCAGCCTCCGTTCGCTAGCGGGCGACGGGGAGCTGTTTTTT. This sequence encodes CASSLRSLAGDGELFF. Based on the CDR3 plus reference TRBV7-2 and TRBJ2-2, the full variable domain is GAGVSQSPSNKVTEKGKDVELRCDPISGHTALYWYRQSLGQGLEFLIYFQGNSAPDKSGLPSDRFSAERTGGSVSTLTIQRTQQEDSAVYLCASSLRSLAGDGELFFGEGSRLTVL.

V gene TRBV29-1 combines with J gene TRBJ1-4; D unresolved. Trimming removed 6 bases at V and 4 bases at J, with 6 bases between. CDR1 is SQVTM, CDR2 ANQGSEA, per germline. The CDR3 loop spans 11 amino acids. The CDR3 DNA reads TGCAGCGTAAGCTATAATGAAAAACTGTTTTTT. Protein sequence: CSVSYNEKLFF. The whole variable domain, remainder taken from reference TRBV29-1 and TRBJ1-4, is SAVISQKPSRDICQRGTSLTIQCQVDSQVTMMFWYRQQPGQSLTLIATANQGSEATYESGFVIDKFPISRPNLTFSTLTVSNMSPEDSSIYLCSVSYNEKLFFGSGTQLSVL.

V usage is TRBV5-1 and J usage is TRBJ2-7; D is uncertain. This CDR3 region has 15 residues. CDR1 and CDR2 (germline): SGHRS, YFSETQ. Trimming stripped 0 bases from V and 4 bases from J, with 14 bases between. The DNA for the CDR3 is TGCGCCAGCAGCTTGGGGGGTGTATCCGGGTACGAGCAGTACTTC. Its protein is CASSLGGVSGYEQYF. The whole variable domain, remainder taken from reference TRBV5-1 and TRBJ2-7, is KAGVTQTPRYLIKTRGQQVTLSCSPISGHRSVSWYQQTPGQGLQFLFEYFSETQRNKGNFPGRFSGRQFSNSRSEMNVSTLELGDSALYLCASSLGGVSGYEQYFGPGTRLTVT.

J is TRBJ2-2 and V is TRBV5-4; TRBD1 aligns across 11 bases. CDR1 is SGHNT, CDR2 YYREEE, per germline (reference sequence). V was pared by 5 bases and J by 7 bases, with 10 bases of the junction left unmatched. The CDR3 runs to 16 residues. The CDR3 DNA follows: TGTGCCAGCAGGACCGGGACAGGGGGTTCTGGCGGGGAGCTGTTTTTT. It is translated as CASRTGTGGSGGELFF.

CDR3 coding DNA: TGCAGTGCCCCCGAGCCCGACAGGAGACGCTACGAGCAGTACTTC. This codes for CSAPEPDRRRYEQYF. The chain joins TRBV20-1 to TRBJ2-7, with D maybe TRBD1 (6 bases). V was shortened by 6 bases and J by 3 bases, with 21 bases between the two germline ends. The CDR3 is 15 amino acids. Germline assignment: CDR1 DFQATT and CDR2 SNEGSKA (reference sequence).

The chain employs TRBV12-3 or TRBV12-4 and TRBJ2-5; TRBD2 is a possible D gene (6 bases). The V gene lost 7 bases and the J gene lost 4 bases, with 19 bases spanning the gap. This CDR3 is 15 amino acids long. The CDR3 loop is CASTSDGEAVETQYF. The DNA for the CDR3 is TGTGCCAGCACCTCAGACGGGGAGGCAGTAGAGACCCAGTACTTC.